This TCR beta chain was captured by sequencing in a study of blood T cells in healthy people across ages. The study's findings and limits: Naive T cell percentage showed a strong correlation with the diversity of TCR beta.

Primed by a sample-barcoded 5' primer and a J-beta primer mix, a second PCR proceeded for about 6 to 12 cycles. A single record per CDR3 protein comes from TCRdb applying MiXCR to the 5' RACE reads. There are around 800,000 distinct CDR3 sequences in the sample; 35% to 60% occur only once, and 18% lies in the top ten. With each sample, at least 5 micrograms of total RNA were extracted. The ends were cut back, 4 bases at V and 2 bases at J, with 9 bases in the middle. CDR1 and CDR2 from the germline V gene are SGHDT and YYEEEE. This CDR3 contains 13 residues. The sample holds many counts of this clonotype. Its antigen is undetermined.

Sequencing was done on a sample of blood. This clonotype was sampled from an elderly man in good health. V gene TRBV5-6 combines with J gene TRBJ2-5; D is perhaps TRBD1 (6 bases). CDR3 coding DNA: TGTGCCAGCAGCCCAGACAGGCAAGAGACCCAGTACTTC. This encodes CASSPDRQETQYF. Together with reference TRBV5-6 and TRBJ2-5, the CDR3 gives the full variable domain: DAGVTQSPTHLIKTRGQQVTLRCSPKSGHDTVSWYQQALGQGPQFIFQYYEEEERQRGNFPDRFSGHQFPNYSSELNVNALLLGDSALYLCASSPDRQETQYFGPGTRLLVL.